This TCR beta chain appears in the sequencing data of a study of cytomegalovirus exposure and HLA in healthy donors. The primer mix had 60 Vbeta and 13 Jbeta primers. TCRdb's copy holds only in-frame clones and misses some; the assay was immunoSEQ multiplex PCR. The data hold about 140,000 clones, with roughly 76% observed a single time. Findings and limits, study-wide: In vitro work confirmed that three CMV-associated chains recognize CMV antigens. Presence/absence analyses treated sequencing depth as roughly uniform across donors.

Details on this clone: Its cognate antigen is unknown.

Losses at the gene ends were 2 bases for V and 5 bases for J; bases not matched to a gene: 10. The CDR3 has 16 residues. Germline CDR1 reads LGHNA; CDR2 reads YNFKEQ. The chain couples TRBV4-2 to TRBJ2-7; 9 nucleotides line up with TRBD2. This sequence was found in a female donor in good health and CMV-seronegative. The specimen sequenced was PBMCs. CDR3 amino acids: CASSQLQLAGMNEQYF. The CDR3 coding sequence is TGTGCCAGCAGCCAATTGCAGCTAGCGGGAATGAACGAGCAGTACTTC.